This T cell receptor beta chain was found in a study of T-cell reconstitution after alpha-beta-depleted transplantation in children. Unique molecular identifiers were incorporated into the prepared TCRbeta library. TCRdb re-called the PCR reads with MiXCR, one entry per CDR3 protein. The sample carries a few hundred thousand distinct CDR3 sequences, roughly a tenth recorded once. The germline V gene encodes CDR1 SGHKS and CDR2 YYEKEE (reference sequence). With 4 bases clipped from V and 7 bases from J, the junction kept 9 bases outside the gene matches. This CDR3 is 15 amino acids long. Sequencing was performed on PBMCs from the stem cell graft donor, taken from the stem cell graft. The TCR originated in a human donor who donated a stem cell graft to a child with acute myeloid leukemia. This chain joins TRBV5-5 and TRBJ2-1, with 9 bases that match TRBD1. The CDR3 loop reads CASSLGGQGRNEQFF. The CDR3 DNA is TGTGCCAGCAGCCTGGGTGGACAGGGGCGGAATGAGCAGTTCTTC.